This T cell receptor beta chain was observed in a study of OX40 agonist ivuxolimab in advanced cancers. Background on the study: Ivuxolimab, an agonistic anti-OX40 (CD134) antibody, was given to patients. Study results and caveats: Clonal expansion was seen in CD4+ and CD8+ blood T cells by week 6 at 0.1 to 3.0 mg/kg.

On this clone: Its target is not known.

Sequencing used immunoSEQ multiplex PCR; TCRdb keeps in-frame clones, though not all of them. The sample carries 100,000 to 110,000 clones, roughly 90% recorded once. The material was CD4+ or CD8+ T cells sorted from blood, obtained in a trial of the OX40 agonist ivuxolimab. The TCR comes from an adult with an advanced solid tumor such as melanoma, head and neck, liver or kidney cancer.

The CDR3 loop reads CAWSVTGGETQYF. The CDR3 region has the DNA TGTGCCTGGAGTGTTACAGGGGGGGAGACCCAGTACTTC. J is TRBJ2-5 and V is TRBV30, with 8 bases identical to TRBD1. Germline loops: CDR1 GTSNPN, CDR2 SVGIG (reference sequence). The CDR3 is 13 amino acids. The J segment lost 5 bases and the V segment lost 0 bases, leaving 2 bases of the junction unmatched.